This TCR beta chain was captured by sequencing in a study of cytomegalovirus exposure and HLA in healthy donors (dated by TCRdb to about 2017). General notes on the study: An earlier analysis of fewer than 750 of the donors reported 276 Gb of sequence data and about 120 million unique TCR beta sequences obtained from around 180 million T cells. About 330 gigabases of sequencing data and around 85 million unique TCR sequences made up an early release that covered some 640 HLA-typed donors. Among the roughly 370 genotyped donors, more than 70% belonged to the genetic ancestry cluster associated with self-reported Caucasian donors. The study aimed to test whether cataloging public T cell receptors could reveal signatures of past pathogen exposure. The T cell repertoires of about 700 subjects were profiled by immunosequencing and related to cytomegalovirus serostatus. Besides the first cohort of around 670 subjects, a separate validation cohort made up of 120 different subjects was used. The study combined high-throughput TCR immunosequencing, statistical association of individual TCRs with disease status, and machine learning to predict cytomegalovirus infection status. To study patterns of TCR occurrence, a later analysis re-analyzed previously published TCR beta repertoires from 600 to 750 donors and added high-resolution HLA genotyping. The later analysis used no new phenotypic data to find candidate immune exposures, relying instead on TCR beta sequences and their occurrence across donors. An earlier analysis of around 540 of the donors applied high-throughput TCR beta sequencing to assess whether each TCR beta V gene segment acted as functional or pseudogenic. Alongside the repertoire data, information on donor age, sex, ethnicity and CMV serostatus was compiled. Genome-wide SNP genotypes for about 55% of the roughly 670 donors were used in a later genetic analysis, which treated that subset as a discovery cohort. Every discovery cohort repertoire had been produced on one sequencing platform. Both class I and class II loci were covered by HLA typing, at four-digit resolution. Typing coverage differed by locus: A, B, C, DRB1 and DQB1 were typed in roughly 620-630 donors, DQA1 in around 500, DPA1 in nearly 610, and DPB1 in just under 490. Several DR-DQ haplotypes were treated as single units for association and clustering because of strong linkage in the cohort. Across approximately 400 genotyped donors of the cohort, an average of about 250,000 unique TCR beta nucleotide sequences per donor were sequenced, and roughly 17% of those sequences were non-productive. The research as a whole found: Most CMV-associated TCR beta chains appeared to be HLA-restricted in a later analysis, and the HLA associations seemed to be driven largely by CMV exposure. The classifier was reported to diagnose cytomegalovirus status with high specificity and sensitivity in both the original and validation cohorts. Because HLA typing was missing for some donors at each locus, association tests included only the typed subset. In a later genetic analysis, a missense DCLRE1C variant was associated with V-gene and J-gene trimming of TCR beta chains, and the association was replicated in an independent cohort. A later analysis associated about 17,000 TCR beta sequences with specific HLA alleles at a false discovery rate of 0.05. In an earlier analysis of some 540 of the donors, most TCR beta V segments appeared in productive rearrangements about 87% or about 30% of the time, broadly matching IMGT annotations. The study listed 164 TCR beta chains as associated with cytomegalovirus. A cluster of highly shared sequence variants was judged likely to represent a technical artifact of the sequencing pipeline. Compared with equally common non-associated chains, HLA-associated TCR beta chains in a later analysis were more clonally expanded and had lower generation probabilities. When HLA alleles, especially DR and DQ, strongly co-occurred, TCR associations were difficult to assign to individual alleles. A further reported finding was that TCR beta sequences accurately predicted the HLA-A and HLA-B alleles for most subjects in the first cohort. Across donors, most TCR sequences were observed very rarely, whereas some public TCRs were present in many individuals. CMV serostatus was the only immune exposure information available for the cohort. Several of the top co-occurrence clusters appeared to be linked to parvovirus B19, influenza, CMV and Epstein-Barr virus, according to a later analysis. Because counts were too low, some 17 rarely observed V segments, including chromosome 9 orphons, were excluded from the earlier analysis of about 500 of the donors. Three of the identified cytomegalovirus-associated TCR beta chains were confirmed in vitro to be specific for cytomegalovirus antigens. The presence/absence analyses assumed that sequencing depth was roughly uniform across donors, and that assumption may not be true. Some IMGT-functional V segments, including TRBV6-2 and TRBV6-3, could not be distinguished by the 87-base-pair reads and were therefore excluded. The authors suggested that the approach could potentially be generalized to other disease states and immunological phenotypes. Linkage disequilibrium might explain the correlated functional status among segregating V segments, but an unknown experimental factor could not be ruled out. According to a later genetic analysis, donors in an Asian-associated ancestry cluster had fewer N-insertions in productive TCRs than the roughly 660-donor mean. This cohort had only TCR beta chains sequenced, and the lack of alpha or paired-chain data limited which features could be detected. A later analysis found that TCR association rates varied across HLA loci, with DRB1 alleles showing the most associated TCRs and HLA-C alleles the fewest.

The library was produced with the immunoSEQ multiplex PCR assay. For the multiplex PCR, a mixture combining 60 forward primers for TCR Vbeta segments and 13 reverse primers for TCR Jbeta segments was used. Amplification of the CDR3 region of rearranged TCR beta genes was performed with a multiplex PCR assay on genomic DNA. On the Illumina HiSeq System, the amplified TCR beta libraries were sequenced as 87-base-pair reads. Processing in the source paper ran as follows. Across the roughly 600 repertoires, a later analysis counted tens of millions of unique TCR beta chains, roughly 11 million of which were shared by at least two donors. Raw reads were error-corrected and collapsed into unique sequences with a nearest-neighbor algorithm that merged closely related sequences to remove PCR and sequencing errors. CDR3 sequences were aligned to IMGT reference sequences to assign V, D and J gene segments. Each retained sequence needed at least a six-nucleotide match to both a V gene segment and a J gene segment. Rearrangements were called productive when the CDR3 lacked stop codons and stayed in frame with V and J; all others were non-productive. Following IMGT convention, CDR3 was defined as the stretch from the second conserved V-encoded cysteine to the conserved J-encoded phenylalanine. The earlier analysis of fewer than 750 of the donors excluded sequences that lacked an unambiguous match to a single V gene segment. In an earlier analysis of 500 to 750 of the donors, V segments were called functional above 56.7% productive rearrangements and were called segregating when the between-donor standard deviation exceeded 5%. A statistical classification framework was built to diagnose cytomegalovirus status from the catalog of TCR beta chain sequences. In a later analysis, TCR nucleotide sequences were compared against IMGT/GENE-DB human TR gene sequences so that V and J genes could be assigned. In a later analysis, CDR3 sequences and most-parsimonious VDJ recombination scenarios were assigned using the TCRdist pipeline. In a later analysis, each TCR beta chain was defined by its CDR3 amino acid sequence together with its V-gene family, and reads lacking a unique V-gene family were excluded. In a later analysis, some 600 highly shared, low-generation-probability nucleotide sequences were removed to address suspected cross-contamination and a sequencing artifact. A later analysis calculated a clonal expansion index for each public chain from normalized within-repertoire ranks of inferred template counts. In a later analysis, generation probabilities were computed with a VDJ recombination model fitted to out-of-frame rearrangements, and the resulting probabilities were checked against IGoR. Hypergeometric tests were used in a later analysis to score TCR-TCR, TCR-HLA and TCR-CMV co-occurrence, with a repertoire-size bias correction applied to the TCR pairs. To estimate false discovery rates, a later analysis permuted the HLA or CMV assignments 20 times. In a later analysis, co-occurring TCRs were grouped using DBSCAN, with TCRdist sequence similarity added in when clustering inside HLA-allele-positive subsets. Repertoires with fewer than 30,000 or more than 120,000 public chains were left out of co-occurrence clustering, as were about five repertoires with anomalous nucleotide sharing. TCRdb's version of the immuneACCESS table is confined to in-frame rearrangements and falls short of the full clone set. An unresolved V gene accounts for under half of the shortfall where checked; the remainder is of unknown origin. The V and J calls and the clone size are those of that table, but D and trimming were determined from the DNA. The table for this sample lists 50,000 to 65,000 clones; about four fifths of them were counted only once. Together, the top ten hold approximately 3% of the sample.

This clone was seen a few times. What this receptor recognizes is not known. No base quality information exists; no much larger clone differs at one position. The cohort consisted of hundreds of healthy bone marrow donors. Cohort members were all nominally healthy when sampled, although unrecorded immune exposures were likely present. The donor was CMV seronegative and belonged to the group of around 350 seronegative cohort members. A peripheral blood sample was provided by each donor, and peripheral blood mononuclear cells were used for TCR beta sequencing. Genomic DNA was extracted from the blood cell samples with the Qiagen DNeasy Blood Extraction Kit. Per the germline V gene, MRHNA is the CDR1 and SNTAGT is the CDR2. The CDR3 goes from the cysteine to the phenylalanine over 13 residues. Only CDR3 DNA is held: 39 bases, read in frame from base 1. A distance of 11 bases separates the germline ends of V and J, which lose 6 bases and 5 bases respectively.

The sequence derives from a woman aged 18-29 years in good health and CMV-seronegative. The chain employs TRBV6-4 and TRBJ2-1; the D gene is perhaps TRBD2, from 6 matching bases. Sequenced input: PBMCs. The bases read TGTGCCAGCAGCGCCGGGACTCACAATGAGCAGTTCTTC. The translation is CASSAGTHNEQFF.